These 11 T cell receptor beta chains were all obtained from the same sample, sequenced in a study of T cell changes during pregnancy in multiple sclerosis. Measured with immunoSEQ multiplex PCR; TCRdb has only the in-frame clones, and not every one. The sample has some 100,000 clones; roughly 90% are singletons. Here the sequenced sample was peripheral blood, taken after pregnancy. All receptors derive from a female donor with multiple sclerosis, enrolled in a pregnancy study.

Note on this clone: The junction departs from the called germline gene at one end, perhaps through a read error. The DNA for the CDR3 is TGTGCCTCCTCAGGGGTCAACGTCCTGACTTTC. Its protein is CASSGVNVLTF. V is TRBV30 and J is TRBJ2-6, with D perhaps TRBD1 (6 bases). CDR1 GTSNPN and CDR2 SVGIG come from the germline V gene (reference sequence). There are 11 residues in the CDR3.

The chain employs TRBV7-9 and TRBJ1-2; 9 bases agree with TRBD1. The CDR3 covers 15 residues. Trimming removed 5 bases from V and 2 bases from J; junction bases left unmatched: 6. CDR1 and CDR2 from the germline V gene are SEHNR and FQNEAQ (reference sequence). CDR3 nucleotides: TGTGCCAGCAGCCGAGGGACAGGGAAGAACTATGGCTACACCTTC. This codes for CASSRGTGKNYGYTF.

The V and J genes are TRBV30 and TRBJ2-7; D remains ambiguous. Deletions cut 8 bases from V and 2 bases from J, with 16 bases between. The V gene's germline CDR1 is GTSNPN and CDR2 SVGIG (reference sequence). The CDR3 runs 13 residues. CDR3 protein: CAGLRAGTYEQYF. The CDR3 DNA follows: TGTGCCGGTCTTAGAGCAGGAACCTACGAGCAGTACTTC.

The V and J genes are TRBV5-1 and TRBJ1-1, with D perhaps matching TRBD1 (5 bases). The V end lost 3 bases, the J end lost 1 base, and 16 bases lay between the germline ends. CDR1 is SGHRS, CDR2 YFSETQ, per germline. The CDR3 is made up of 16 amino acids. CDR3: CASSSAGSQTNTEAFF. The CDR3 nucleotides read TGCGCCAGCAGCTCCGCAGGGTCACAAACGAACACTGAAGCTTTCTTT.

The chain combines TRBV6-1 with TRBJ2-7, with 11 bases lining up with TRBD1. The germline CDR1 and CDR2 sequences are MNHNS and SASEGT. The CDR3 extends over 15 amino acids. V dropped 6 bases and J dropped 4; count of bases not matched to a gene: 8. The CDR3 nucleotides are TGTGCCAGCAGAGTAAACCGGGACAGGGGGTACGAGCAGTACTTC. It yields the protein CASRVNRDRGYEQYF.

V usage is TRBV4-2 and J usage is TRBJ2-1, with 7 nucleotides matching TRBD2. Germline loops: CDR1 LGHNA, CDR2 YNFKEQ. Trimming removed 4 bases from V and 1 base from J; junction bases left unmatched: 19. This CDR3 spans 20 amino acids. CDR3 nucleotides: TGTGCCAGCAGCCTGGGGAGGTGGACTAGTGAAGGAGGGTCCTACAATGAGCAGTTCTTC. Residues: CASSLGRWTSEGGSYNEQFF.

For the CDR3, the DNA is TGTGCCAGCAGCCCACGGGGGACGAACACTGAAGCTTTCTTT. Its protein product is CASSPRGTNTEAFF. The chain carries TRBV14 and TRBJ1-1, with a possible D match to TRBD1 (5 bases). The CDR3 length is 14 residues. Germline assignment: CDR1 SGHDN and CDR2 FVKESK. V lost 4 bases and J 1 base, leaving 10 bases between the germline ends.

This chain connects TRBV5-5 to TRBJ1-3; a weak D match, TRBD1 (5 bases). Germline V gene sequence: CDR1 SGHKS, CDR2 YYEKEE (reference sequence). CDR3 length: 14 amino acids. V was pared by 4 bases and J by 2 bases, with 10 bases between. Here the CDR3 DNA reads TGTGCCAGCAGCATAAGGACAACTGGAAACACCATATATTTT. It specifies CASSIRTTGNTIYF.

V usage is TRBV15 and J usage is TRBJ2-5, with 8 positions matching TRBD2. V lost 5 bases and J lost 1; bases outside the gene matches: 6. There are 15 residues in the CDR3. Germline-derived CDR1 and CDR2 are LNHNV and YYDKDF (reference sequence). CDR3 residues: CATSRSGKIQETQYF. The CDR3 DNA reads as TGTGCCACCAGCCGTAGCGGGAAAATCCAAGAGACCCAGTACTTC.

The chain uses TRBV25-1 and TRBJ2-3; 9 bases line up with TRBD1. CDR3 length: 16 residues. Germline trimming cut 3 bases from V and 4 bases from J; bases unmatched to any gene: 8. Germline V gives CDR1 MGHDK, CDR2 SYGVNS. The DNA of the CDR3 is TGTGCCAGCAGTGACAACAGGGGGCATTTAGCAGATACGCAGTATTTT. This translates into CASSDNRGHLADTQYF.

CDR3 DNA: TGTGCCAGTAGTATAACAGCAGATCAGCCCCAGCATTTT. This encodes CASSITADQPQHF. This chain joins TRBV19 and TRBJ1-5; D not certain. V dropped 2 bases and J dropped 5 bases, with 7 bases sitting between them. The CDR3 is made up of 13 amino acids. In germline, CDR1 is LNHDA, CDR2 SQIVND (reference sequence).